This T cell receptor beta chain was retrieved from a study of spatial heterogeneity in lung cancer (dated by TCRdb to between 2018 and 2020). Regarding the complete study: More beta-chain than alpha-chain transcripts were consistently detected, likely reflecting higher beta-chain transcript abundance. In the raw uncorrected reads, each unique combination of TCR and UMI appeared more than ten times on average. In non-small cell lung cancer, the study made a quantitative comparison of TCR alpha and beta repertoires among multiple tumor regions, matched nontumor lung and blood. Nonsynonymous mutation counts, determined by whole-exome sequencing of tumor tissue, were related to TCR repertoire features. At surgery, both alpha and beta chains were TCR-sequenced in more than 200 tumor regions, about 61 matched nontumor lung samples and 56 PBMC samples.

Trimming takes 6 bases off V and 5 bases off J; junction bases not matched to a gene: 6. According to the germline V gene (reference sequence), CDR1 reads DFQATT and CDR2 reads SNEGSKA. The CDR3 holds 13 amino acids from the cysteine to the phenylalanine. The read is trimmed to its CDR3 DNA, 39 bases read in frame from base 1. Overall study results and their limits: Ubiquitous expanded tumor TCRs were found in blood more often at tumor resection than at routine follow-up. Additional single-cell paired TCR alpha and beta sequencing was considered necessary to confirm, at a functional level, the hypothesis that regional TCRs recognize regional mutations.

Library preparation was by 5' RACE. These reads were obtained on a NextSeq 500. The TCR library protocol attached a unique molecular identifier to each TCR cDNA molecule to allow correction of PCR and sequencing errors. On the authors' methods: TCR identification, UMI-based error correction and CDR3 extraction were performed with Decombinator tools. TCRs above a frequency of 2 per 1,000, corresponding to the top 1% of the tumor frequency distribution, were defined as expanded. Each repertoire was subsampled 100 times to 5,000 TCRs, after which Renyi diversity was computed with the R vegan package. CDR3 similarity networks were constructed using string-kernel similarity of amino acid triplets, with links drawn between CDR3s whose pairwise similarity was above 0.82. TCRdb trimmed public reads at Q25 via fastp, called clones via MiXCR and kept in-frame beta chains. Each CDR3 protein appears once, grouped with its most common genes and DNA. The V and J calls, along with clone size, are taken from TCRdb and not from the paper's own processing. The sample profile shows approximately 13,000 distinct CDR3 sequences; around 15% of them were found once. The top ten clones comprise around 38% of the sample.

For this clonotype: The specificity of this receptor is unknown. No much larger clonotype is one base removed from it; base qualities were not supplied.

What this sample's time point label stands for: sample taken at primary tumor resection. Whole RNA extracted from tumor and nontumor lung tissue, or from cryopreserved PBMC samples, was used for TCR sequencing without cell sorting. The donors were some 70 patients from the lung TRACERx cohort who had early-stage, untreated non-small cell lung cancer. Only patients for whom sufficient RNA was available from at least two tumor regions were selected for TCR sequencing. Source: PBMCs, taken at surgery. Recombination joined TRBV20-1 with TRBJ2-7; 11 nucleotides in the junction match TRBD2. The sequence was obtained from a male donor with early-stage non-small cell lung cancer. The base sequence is TGCAGTGCCATAGCGGGGGGGCCGGACGAGCAGTACTTC. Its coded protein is CSAIAGGPDEQYF.